This TCR beta chain appears in the sequencing data of a study of identical twins. Broader study findings: Where beta out-of-frame sequences were concerned, excess twin sharing was weaker. Possibly, invariant MAIT and iNKT cells partly confounded zero-insertion analyses.

TCRdb re-called the 5' RACE reads through MiXCR, storing one row per CDR3 protein. Of about 340,000 distinct CDR3 sequences listed, approximately 10% were seen once; the top ten hold under 10%. After removal of 6 bases from V and 10 bases from J, the junction contained 7 bases not matched to a gene. The CDR3 length is 14 residues. Germline CDR1 is MNHEY and CDR2 is SVGAGI. Each donor (without exception) was a healthy Caucasian. This clonotype showed up many times. The antigen remains unidentified. The V and J genes are TRBV6-5 and TRBJ1-6; TRBD1 matches 9 bases. This clonotype was sampled from a woman aged 50 to 60 in good health. The sequenced sample was naive T cells sorted from blood. The CDR3 coding sequence is TGTGCCAGCAGACCGGGACAGGGACGATCACCCCTCCACTTT. This translates into CASRPGQGRSPLHF.